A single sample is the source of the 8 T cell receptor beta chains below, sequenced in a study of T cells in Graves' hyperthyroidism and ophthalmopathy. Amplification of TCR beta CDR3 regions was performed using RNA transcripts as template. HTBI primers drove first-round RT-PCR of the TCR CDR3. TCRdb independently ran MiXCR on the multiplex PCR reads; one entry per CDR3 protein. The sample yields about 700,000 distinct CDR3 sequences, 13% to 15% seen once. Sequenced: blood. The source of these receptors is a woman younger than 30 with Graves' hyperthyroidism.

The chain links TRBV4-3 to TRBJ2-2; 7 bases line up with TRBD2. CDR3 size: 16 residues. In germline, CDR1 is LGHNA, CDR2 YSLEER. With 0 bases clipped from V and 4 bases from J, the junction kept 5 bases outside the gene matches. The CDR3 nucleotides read TGCGCCAGCAGCCAAGAGGCGGGAGTGATCACCGGGGAGCTGTTTTTT. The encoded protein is CASSQEAGVITGELFF.

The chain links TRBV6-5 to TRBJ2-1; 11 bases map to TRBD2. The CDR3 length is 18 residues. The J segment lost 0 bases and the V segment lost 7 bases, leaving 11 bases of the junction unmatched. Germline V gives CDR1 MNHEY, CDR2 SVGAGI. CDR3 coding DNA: TGTGCCAGCATTAGCGGGAGGGCCGAAAGGAGCTCCTACAATGAGCAGTTCTTC. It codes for CASISGRAERSSYNEQFF.

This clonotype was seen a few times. The CDR3 DNA reads as TGTGCCAGCAGTTCGTCGGGACTAGCGGGAGGGGCCGGGGAGCTGTTTTTT. This codes for CASSSSGLAGGAGELFF. This chain connects TRBV27 to TRBJ2-2; 16 bases agree with TRBD2. Germline CDR1 is MNHEY and CDR2 is SMNVEV (reference sequence). V dropped 4 bases and J dropped 6; count of bases not matched to a gene: 5. The CDR3 runs 17 residues.

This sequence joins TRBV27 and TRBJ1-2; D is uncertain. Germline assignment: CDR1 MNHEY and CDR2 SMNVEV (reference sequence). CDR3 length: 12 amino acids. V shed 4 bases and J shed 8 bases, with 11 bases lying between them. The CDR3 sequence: CASSSLAGGYTF. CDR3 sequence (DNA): TGTGCCAGCAGTTCACTAGCGGGAGGCTACACCTTC.

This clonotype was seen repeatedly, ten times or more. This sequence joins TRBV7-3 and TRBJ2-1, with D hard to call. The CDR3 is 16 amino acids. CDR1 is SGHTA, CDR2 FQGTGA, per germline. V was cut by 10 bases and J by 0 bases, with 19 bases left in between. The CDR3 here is CAINSSLESSYNEQFF. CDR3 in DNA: TGTGCCATTAATAGTTCCCTCGAAAGCTCCTACAATGAGCAGTTCTTC.

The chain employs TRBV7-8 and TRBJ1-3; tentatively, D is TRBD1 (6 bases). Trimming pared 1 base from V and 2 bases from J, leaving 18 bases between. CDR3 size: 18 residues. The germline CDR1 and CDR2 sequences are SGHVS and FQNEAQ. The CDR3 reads CASSLEGAGVITGNTIYF. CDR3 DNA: TGTGCCAGCAGCTTAGAAGGAGCAGGGGTAATCACTGGAAACACCATATATTTT. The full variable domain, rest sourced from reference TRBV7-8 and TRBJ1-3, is GAGVSQSPRYKVAKRGQDVALRCDPISGHVSLFWYQQALGQGPEFLTYFQNEAQLDKSGLPSDRFFAERPEGSVSTLKIQRTQQEDSAVYLCASSLEGAGVITGNTIYFGEGSWLTVV.

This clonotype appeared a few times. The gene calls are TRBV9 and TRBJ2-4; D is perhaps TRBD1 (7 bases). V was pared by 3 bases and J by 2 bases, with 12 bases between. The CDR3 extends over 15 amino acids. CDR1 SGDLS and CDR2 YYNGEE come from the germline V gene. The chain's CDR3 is CASSEGGQPKNIQYF. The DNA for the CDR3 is TGTGCCAGCAGCGAGGGGGGACAGCCCAAAAACATTCAGTACTTC.

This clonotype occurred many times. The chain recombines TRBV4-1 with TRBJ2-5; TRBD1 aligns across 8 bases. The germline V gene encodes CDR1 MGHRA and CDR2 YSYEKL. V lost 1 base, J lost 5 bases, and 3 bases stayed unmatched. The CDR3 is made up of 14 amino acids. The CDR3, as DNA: TGCGCCAGCAGCCAAGGGACAGGGTTGGAGACCCAGTACTTC. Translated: CASSQGTGLETQYF.